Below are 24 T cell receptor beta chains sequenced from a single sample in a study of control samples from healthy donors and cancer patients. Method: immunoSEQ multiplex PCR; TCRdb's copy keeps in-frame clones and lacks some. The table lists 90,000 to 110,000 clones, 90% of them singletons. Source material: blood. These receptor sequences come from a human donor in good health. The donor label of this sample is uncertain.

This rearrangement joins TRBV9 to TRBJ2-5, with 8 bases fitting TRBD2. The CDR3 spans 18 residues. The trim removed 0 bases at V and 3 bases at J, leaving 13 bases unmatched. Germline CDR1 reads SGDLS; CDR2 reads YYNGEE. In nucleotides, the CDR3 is TGTGCCAGCAGCGTAGAATCTGGAGCGGGGGTCGGCAAAGAGACCCAGTACTTC. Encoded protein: CASSVESGAGVGKETQYF.

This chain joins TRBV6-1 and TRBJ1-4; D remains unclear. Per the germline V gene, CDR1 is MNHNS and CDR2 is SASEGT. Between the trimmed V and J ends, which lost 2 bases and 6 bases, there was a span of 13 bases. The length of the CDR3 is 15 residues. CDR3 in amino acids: CASSEMKREDEKLFF. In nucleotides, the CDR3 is TGTGCCAGCAGTGAAATGAAAAGGGAGGATGAAAAACTGTTTTTT.

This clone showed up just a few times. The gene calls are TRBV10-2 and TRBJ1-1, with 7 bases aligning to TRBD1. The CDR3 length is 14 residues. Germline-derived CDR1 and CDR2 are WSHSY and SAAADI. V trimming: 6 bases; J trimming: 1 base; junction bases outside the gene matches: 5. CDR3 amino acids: CASRTGLANTEAFF. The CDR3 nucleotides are TGCGCCAGCAGGACAGGGTTGGCGAACACTGAAGCTTTCTTT.

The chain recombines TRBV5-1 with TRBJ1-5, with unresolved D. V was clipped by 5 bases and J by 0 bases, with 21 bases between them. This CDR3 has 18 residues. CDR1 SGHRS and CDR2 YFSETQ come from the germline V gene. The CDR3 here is CASRQSRGEYYSNQPQHF. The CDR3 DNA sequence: TGCGCCAGCAGACAGAGTCGCGGGGAATACTATAGCAATCAGCCCCAGCATTTT.

DNA of the CDR3: TGTGCCAGCAGCTCACAGGGGGCTTCACAATCACCCCTCCACTTT. This translates into CASSSQGASQSPLHF. The J gene is TRBJ1-6, the V gene TRBV7-2, with TRBD1 identical over 9 bases. Germline V CDR1 and CDR2: SGHTA, FQGNSA. The trim removed 4 bases at V and 10 bases at J, leaving 8 bases unmatched. This CDR3 has 15 residues.

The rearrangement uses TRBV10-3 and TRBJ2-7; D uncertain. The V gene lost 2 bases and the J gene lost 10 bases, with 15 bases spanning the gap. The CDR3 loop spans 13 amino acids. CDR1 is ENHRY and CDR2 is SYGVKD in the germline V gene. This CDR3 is CAISEIPRVDQYF. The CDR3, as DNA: TGTGCCATCAGTGAGATCCCTAGGGTTGATCAGTACTTC.

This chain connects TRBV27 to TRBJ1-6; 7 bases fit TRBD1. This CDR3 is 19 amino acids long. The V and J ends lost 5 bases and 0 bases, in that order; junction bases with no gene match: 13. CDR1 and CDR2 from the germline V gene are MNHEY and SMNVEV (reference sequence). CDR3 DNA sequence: TGTGCCAGCAGTACCTCCAGGGGGGTAAGGAGCTCCTATAATTCACCCCTCCACTTT. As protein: CASSTSRGVRSSYNSPLHF.

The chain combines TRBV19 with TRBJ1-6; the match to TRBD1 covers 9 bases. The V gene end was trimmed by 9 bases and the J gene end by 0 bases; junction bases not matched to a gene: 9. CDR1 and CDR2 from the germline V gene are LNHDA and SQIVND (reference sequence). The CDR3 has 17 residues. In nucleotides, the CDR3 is TGTGCCAGCAGACCGGGACAGGGTGGCTCCTATAATTCACCCCTCCACTTT. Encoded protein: CASRPGQGGSYNSPLHF.

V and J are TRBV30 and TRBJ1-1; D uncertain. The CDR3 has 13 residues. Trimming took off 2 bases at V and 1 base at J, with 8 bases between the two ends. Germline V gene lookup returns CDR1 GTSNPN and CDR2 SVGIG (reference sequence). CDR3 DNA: TGTGCCTGGAGTTACGCAGGGAACACTGAAGCTTTCTTT. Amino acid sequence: CAWSYAGNTEAFF.

CDR3 in DNA: TGTGCCAGCAGCCGAGGGGGGCCAAACACTCAAGAGACCCAGTACTTC. This translates into CASSRGGPNTQETQYF. The chain combines TRBV5-4 with TRBJ2-5; D may correspond to TRBD1 or TRBD2 (6 bases each). Germline CDR1 and CDR2: SGHNT and YYREEE (reference sequence). With 4 bases removed from V and 2 bases from J, the gap between germline ends came to 18 bases. The CDR3 is made up of 16 amino acids.

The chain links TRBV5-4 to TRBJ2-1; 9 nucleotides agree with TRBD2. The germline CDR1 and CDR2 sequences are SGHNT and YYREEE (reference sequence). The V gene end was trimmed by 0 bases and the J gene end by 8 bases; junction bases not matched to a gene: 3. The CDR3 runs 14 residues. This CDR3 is CASSLAGTSYEQFF. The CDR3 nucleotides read TGTGCCAGCAGCTTGGCCGGGACTAGCTATGAGCAGTTCTTC.

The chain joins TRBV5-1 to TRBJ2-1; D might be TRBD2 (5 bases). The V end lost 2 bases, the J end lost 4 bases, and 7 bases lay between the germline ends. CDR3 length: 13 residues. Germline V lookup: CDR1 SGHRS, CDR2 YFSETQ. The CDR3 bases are TGCGCCAGCAGCTTTGAGGGTTACAATGAGCAGTTCTTC. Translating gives CASSFEGYNEQFF. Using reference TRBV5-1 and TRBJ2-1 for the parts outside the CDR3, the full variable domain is KAGVTQTPRYLIKTRGQQVTLSCSPISGHRSVSWYQQTPGQGLQFLFEYFSETQRNKGNFPGRFSGRQFSNSRSEMNVSTLELGDSALYLCASSFEGYNEQFFGPGTRLTVL.

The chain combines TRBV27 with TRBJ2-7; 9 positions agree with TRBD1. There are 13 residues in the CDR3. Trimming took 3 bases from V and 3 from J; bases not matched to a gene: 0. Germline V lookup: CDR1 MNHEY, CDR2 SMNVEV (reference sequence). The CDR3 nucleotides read TGTGCCAGCAGTTTGACAGGGGGCTACGAGCAGTACGTC. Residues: CASSLTGGYEQYV.

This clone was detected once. CDR3 nucleotide sequence: TGTGCCAGCAGTTATGGCACAGGGGAAGGCTACACCTTC. Its translation is CASSYGTGEGYTF. This chain links TRBV27 with TRBJ1-2; 7 bases agree with TRBD1. The germline gives CDR1 MNHEY, CDR2 SMNVEV (reference sequence). CDR3 length: 13 residues. V lost 4 bases, J lost 8 bases, and 7 bases stayed unmatched.

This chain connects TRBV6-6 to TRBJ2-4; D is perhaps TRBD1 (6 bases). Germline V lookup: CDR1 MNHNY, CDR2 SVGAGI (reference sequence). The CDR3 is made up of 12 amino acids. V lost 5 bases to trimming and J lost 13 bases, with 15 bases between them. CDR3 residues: CASSRTEDLQYF. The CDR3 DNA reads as TGTGCCAGCAGTAGGACAGAGGATCTACAGTACTTC.

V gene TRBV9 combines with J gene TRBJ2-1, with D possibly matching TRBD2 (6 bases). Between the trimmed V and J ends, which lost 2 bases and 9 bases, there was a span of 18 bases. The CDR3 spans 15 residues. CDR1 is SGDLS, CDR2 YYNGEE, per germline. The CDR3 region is CASSVGTPQSGEQFF. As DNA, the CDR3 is TGTGCCAGCAGCGTTGGGACTCCCCAATCGGGTGAGCAGTTCTTC.

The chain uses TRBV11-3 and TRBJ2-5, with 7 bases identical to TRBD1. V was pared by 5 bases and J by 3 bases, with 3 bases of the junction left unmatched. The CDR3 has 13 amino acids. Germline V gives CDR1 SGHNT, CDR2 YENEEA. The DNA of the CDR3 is TGTGCCAGCAGCGCCACAGGGGAAGAGACCCAGTACTTC. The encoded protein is CASSATGEETQYF.

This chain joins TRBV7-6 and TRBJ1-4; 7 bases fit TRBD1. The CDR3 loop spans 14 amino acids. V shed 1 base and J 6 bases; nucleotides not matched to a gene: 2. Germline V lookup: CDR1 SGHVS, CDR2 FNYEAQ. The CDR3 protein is CASSLVRGHEKLFF. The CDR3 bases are TGTGCCAGCAGCTTAGTTAGGGGGCATGAAAAACTGTTTTTT.

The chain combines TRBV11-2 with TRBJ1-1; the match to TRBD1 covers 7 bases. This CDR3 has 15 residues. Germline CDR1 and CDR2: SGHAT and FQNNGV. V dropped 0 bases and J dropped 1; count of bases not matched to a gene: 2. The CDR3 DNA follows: TGTGCCAGCAGCTTAGAGGAGGGGGCGAACACTGAAGCTTTCTTT. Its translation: CASSLEEGANTEAFF.

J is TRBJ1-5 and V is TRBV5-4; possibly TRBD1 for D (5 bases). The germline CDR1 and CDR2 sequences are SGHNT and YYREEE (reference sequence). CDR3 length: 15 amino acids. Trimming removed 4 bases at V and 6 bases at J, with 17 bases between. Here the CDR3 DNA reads TGTGCCAGCAGCCGAAACGGAGGGACGGCTCAGCCCCAGCATTTT. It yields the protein CASSRNGGTAQPQHF.

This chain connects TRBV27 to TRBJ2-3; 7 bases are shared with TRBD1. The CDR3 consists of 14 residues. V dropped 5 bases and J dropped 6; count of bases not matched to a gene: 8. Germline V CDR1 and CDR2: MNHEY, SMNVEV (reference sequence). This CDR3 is CASSLETGLDTQYF. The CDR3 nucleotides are TGTGCCAGCAGTCTAGAGACAGGGTTGGATACGCAGTATTTT.

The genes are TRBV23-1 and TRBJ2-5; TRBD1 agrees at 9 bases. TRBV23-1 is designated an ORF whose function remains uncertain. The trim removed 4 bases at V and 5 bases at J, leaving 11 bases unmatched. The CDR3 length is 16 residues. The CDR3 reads CASSRAGQGSKETQYF. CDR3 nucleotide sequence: TGCGCCAGCAGTCGGGCGGGACAGGGAAGCAAGGAGACCCAGTACTTC.

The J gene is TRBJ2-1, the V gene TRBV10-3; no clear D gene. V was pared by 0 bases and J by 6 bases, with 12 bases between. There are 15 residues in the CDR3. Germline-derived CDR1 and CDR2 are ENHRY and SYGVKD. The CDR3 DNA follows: TGTGCCATCAGTGAGTCGGTGGGCGCTGTCAATGAGCAGTTCTTC. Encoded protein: CAISESVGAVNEQFF.

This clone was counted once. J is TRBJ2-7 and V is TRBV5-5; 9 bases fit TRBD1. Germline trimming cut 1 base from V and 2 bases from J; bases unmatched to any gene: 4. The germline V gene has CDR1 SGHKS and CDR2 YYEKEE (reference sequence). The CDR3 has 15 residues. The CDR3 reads CASSLIGDRAYEQYF. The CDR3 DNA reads TGTGCCAGCAGCTTGATAGGGGACAGGGCCTACGAGCAGTACTTC.